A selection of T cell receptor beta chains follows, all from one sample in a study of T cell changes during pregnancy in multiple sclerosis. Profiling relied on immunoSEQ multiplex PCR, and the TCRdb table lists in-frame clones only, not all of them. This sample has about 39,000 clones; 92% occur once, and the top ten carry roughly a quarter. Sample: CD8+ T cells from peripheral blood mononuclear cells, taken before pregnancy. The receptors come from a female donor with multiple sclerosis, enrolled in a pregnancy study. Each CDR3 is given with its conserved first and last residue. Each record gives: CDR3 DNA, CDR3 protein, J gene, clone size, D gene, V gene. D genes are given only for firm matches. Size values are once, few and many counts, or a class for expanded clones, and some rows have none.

TGTGCCAGCAGCGTAGGGGGGGACACTGAAGCTTTCTTT,CASSVGGDTEAFF,TRBJ1-1,.,.,TRBV9
TGTGCCAGCAGCCCTAGGCCCGGGACAGGAGACACAAGGAACACTGAAGCTTTCTTT,CASSPRPGTGDTRNTEAFF,TRBJ1-1,.,TRBD1,TRBV7-9
TGTGCCAGCAGTTTACCGGGAGGACAGGGGGGGGAGACCCAGTACTTC,CASSLPGGQGGETQYF,TRBJ2-5,once,TRBD1,TRBV27
TGCGCCAGCAGTGAGCCGACCGGGACAGGGGTTCTCCAAGAGACCCAGTACTTC,CASSEPTGTGVLQETQYF,TRBJ2-5,.,TRBD1,TRBV10-1
TGTGCCAGCCGACACTCACGCGATACGCAGTATTTT,CASRHSRDTQYF,TRBJ2-3,.,.,TRBV27
TGTGCCAGCAGTACTCAGGGACACACTCGGGTTAATGAGCAGTTCTTC,CASSTQGHTRVNEQFF,TRBJ2-1,.,.,TRBV27
TGTGCCAGCAGCTTCTCCGGAGGAGGAGAGACCCAGTACTTC,CASSFSGGGETQYF,TRBJ2-5,.,.,TRBV5-6
TGTGCCAGCAGCTTGGATCGCGGGAGAGGAGATACGCAGTATTTT,CASSLDRGRGDTQYF,TRBJ2-3,.,TRBD2,TRBV5-4
TGTGCCAGCAGCTTAGTCACAGGGGCAGATACGCAGTATTTT,CASSLVTGADTQYF,TRBJ2-3,once,TRBD1,TRBV13
.,CASSSVGEGTTF,TRBJ1-2,.,.,TRBV9
TGTGCCAGCAGCCCTCCCGGGCGGGGGGACGAGAAACTGTTTTTT,CASSPPGRGDEKLFF,TRBJ1-4,.,.,TRBV7-9
TGTGCCAGCAGCGTAGACAGGGGGCAAAATAATTCACCCCTCCACTTT,CASSVDRGQNNSPLHF,TRBJ1-6,.,TRBD1,TRBV9